These 25 T cell receptor beta chains were sequenced from one sample in a study of CD8+CD57+ T cells in acquired aplastic anemia. CDR3 and TCR beta VDJ profiling relied on genomic DNA as the template. TCRdb processed the reads anew with MiXCR; each CDR3 protein has one entry. The table includes 400,000 to 450,000 distinct CDR3 sequences, under 80% detected once. The material sequenced was sorted CD4+, CD8+, or CD8+CD57+ T cells (not recorded which) from PBMCs. These receptors originate from a human donor in good health, serving as a control.

V gene TRBV2 combines with J gene TRBJ1-5; 8 nucleotides align to TRBD1. The CDR3 is made up of 14 amino acids. V was clipped by 6 bases and J by 6 bases; unmatched bases: 7. Germline V gene data show CDR1 as SNHLY and CDR2 as FYNNEI. The CDR3 is CASSEDREGQPQHF. The CDR3 nucleotides read TGTGCCAGCAGCGAGGACAGGGAGGGTCAGCCCCAGCATTTT. The whole variable domain, remainder taken from reference TRBV2 and TRBJ1-5, is EPEVTQTPSHQVTQMGQEVILRCVPISNHLYFYWYRQILGQKVEFLVSFYNNEISEKSEIFDDQFSVERPDGSNFTLKIRSTKLEDSAMYFCASSEDREGQPQHFGDGTRLSIL.

As regards this clonotype: This may be a read error, as it is one base from a much larger clone. The chain recombines TRBV12-3 or TRBV12-4 with TRBJ2-1; D gene ambiguous. This CDR3 has 14 residues. V was shortened by 6 bases and J by 4 bases, with 13 bases between the two germline ends. CDR3 region: CASSLVWQYNEQFF. For the CDR3, the DNA is TGTGCCAGCAGCCTGGTTTGGCAGTACAATGAGCAGTTCTTC.

The CDR3 DNA sequence: TGTGCCACCAGTTGGGGGGACCGCATAATGAACACTGAAGCTTTCTTT. This codes for CATSWGDRIMNTEAFF. The chain uses TRBV15 and TRBJ1-1; TRBD1 might be the D (5 bases). CDR1 and CDR2 from the germline V gene are LNHNV and YYDKDF (reference sequence). This CDR3 region has 16 residues. Trimming stripped 6 bases from V and 0 bases from J, with 17 bases between.

This clonotype was observed at least ten times. The V call is TRBV27, the J call TRBJ1-1; D unclear. From germline, CDR1 is MNHEY and CDR2 SMNVEV (reference sequence). Trimming took 5 bases from V and 5 from J, leaving 15 bases between them. The CDR3 length is 14 residues. The CDR3 spells CASSGRTPGTEAFF. The CDR3 DNA sequence: TGTGCCAGCAGTGGGCGGACCCCGGGAACTGAAGCTTTCTTT.

The chain couples TRBV20-1 to TRBJ2-3; D not certain. Germline assignment: CDR1 DFQATT and CDR2 SNEGSKA (reference sequence). V was trimmed by 6 bases and J by 6 bases, leaving 10 bases between them. This CDR3 has 11 residues. The CDR3 region is CSAPVGDTQYF. In DNA form, the CDR3 reads TGCAGTGCCCCGGTGGGGGATACGCAGTATTTT.

With respect to this clonotype: Mismatch with germline at one junction end may stem from a read error. V and J are TRBV12-3 or TRBV12-4 and TRBJ2-3; 9 bases align to TRBD2. There are 14 residues in the CDR3. The CDR3 nucleotides are TGTGCCAGCAGGCTAGAGGCTAGCGGGGATACGCGGTATTTT. Translating it yields CASRLEASGDTRYF.

The chain is built from TRBV19 and TRBJ1-2; D is uncertain. Trimming removed 10 bases at V and 7 bases at J, with 25 bases between. This CDR3 has 15 residues. The germline CDR1 and CDR2 sequences are LNHDA and SQIVND (reference sequence). CDR3 sequence reads: CATRSGGHRPRGYTF. CDR3 coding DNA: TGTGCCACCCGTTCTGGTGGGCATCGTCCTCGTGGCTACACCTTC.

The table lists this clonotype with many counts. The CDR3 loop is CASSAGLAAQEQFF. The DNA of the CDR3 is TGTGCCAGCAGCGCGGGACTAGCGGCCCAGGAGCAGTTCTTC. V gene TRBV5-8 combines with J gene TRBJ2-1; 11 nucleotides align to TRBD2. This CDR3 comprises 14 residues. V dropped 4 bases and J dropped 10; count of bases not matched to a gene: 7. Germline-derived CDR1 and CDR2 are SGHTS and YDEGEE.

V and J are TRBV5-6 and TRBJ2-7, with D unresolved. V dropped 4 bases and J dropped 0 bases, with 11 bases sitting between them. The V gene's germline CDR1 is SGHDT and CDR2 YYEEEE. CDR3 length: 14 residues. CDR3 sequence: CASSVDPASYEQYF. Here the CDR3 DNA reads TGTGCCAGCAGCGTAGATCCGGCCTCCTACGAGCAGTACTTC.

Of note for this clonotype: Given a much more abundant clone one base away, this may be a read error. In nucleotides, the CDR3 is TGTGCCAGCAGCCCTGTAGGACAGGGTATGACCGAGCAGTACTTC. It is translated as CASSPVGQGMTEQYF. V is TRBV7-3 and J is TRBJ2-7; 8 nucleotides align to TRBD1. The V gene's germline CDR1 is SGHTA and CDR2 FQGTGA. V trimming: 5 bases; J trimming: 6 bases; junction bases outside the gene matches: 12. CDR3 length: 15 amino acids.

V gene TRBV25-1 combines with J gene TRBJ1-3; D unclear. Germline lookup yields CDR1 MGHDK and CDR2 SYGVNS. V lost 3 bases to trimming and J lost 8 bases, with 17 bases between them. The CDR3 extends over 15 amino acids. CDR3 residues: CASSEPASSWDTIYF. In nucleotides, the CDR3 is TGTGCCAGCAGTGAGCCGGCCTCATCTTGGGACACCATATATTTT.

With regard to this clonotype: A clone one base away is much larger, so this may be a read error. The V gene is TRBV30, the J gene TRBJ1-3; 8 nucleotides line up with TRBD1. CDR1 and CDR2 (germline): GTSNPN, SVGIG (reference sequence). The CDR3 consists of 16 residues. CDR3 sequence (DNA): TGTGCCTGGAGTGGGACAGGGATAAAGGGCGGAAACACCATACATTTT. Translating it yields CAWSGTGIKGGNTIHF.

The chain carries TRBV10-3 and TRBJ2-2; 7 bases agree with TRBD1. This CDR3 has 15 amino acids. Germline CDR1 reads ENHRY; CDR2 reads SYGVKD. After removal of 5 bases from V and 0 bases from J, the junction contained 3 bases not matched to a gene. This CDR3 reads CAISTGTANTGELFF. CDR3 nucleotide sequence: TGTGCCATCAGTACCGGGACAGCGAACACCGGGGAGCTGTTTTTT.

V and J are TRBV10-3 and TRBJ2-7; D uncertain. CDR3 size: 12 residues. Trimming removed 3 bases at V and 5 bases at J, with 8 bases between. Germline CDR1 is ENHRY and CDR2 is SYGVKD. CDR3 bases: TGTGCCATCAGTGAAGACACTGACGAGCAGTACTTC. It encodes CAISEDTDEQYF.

This chain links TRBV18 with TRBJ1-5; 11 positions match TRBD1. This CDR3 contains 17 residues. In germline, CDR1 is KGHSH, CDR2 LQKENI. With V trimmed by 3 bases and J by 11 bases, 15 bases remained unmatched. The chain's CDR3 is CASSPGTGTGGGSAQHF. In nucleotides, the CDR3 is TGTGCCAGCTCACCGGGGACCGGGACAGGGGGGGGATCAGCCCAGCATTTT.

Note on this clonotype: Lacking the conserved final phenylalanine or tryptophan, this CDR3 likely reflects a read error. The CDR3 spells CASSEGSYEQYL. DNA of the CDR3: TGCGCCAGCAGTGAGGGGTCCTACGAGCAGTACCTC. The chain has TRBV10-2 and TRBJ2-7; unclear D gene. The ends were cut back, 2 bases at V and 1 base at J, with 3 bases in the middle. The CDR3 has 12 amino acids. Germline loops: CDR1 WSHSY, CDR2 SAAADI.

As to this clonotype: At one boundary the junction diverges from the germline segment, which might be a read error. The CDR3 region is CASSQEGETHHF. The CDR3 DNA is TGTGCCAGCAGTCAAGAAGGGGAGACCCATCACTTC. The gene calls are TRBV7-3 and TRBJ2-5; D may match TRBD1 or TRBD2 (5 bases each). The CDR3 length is 12 residues. Germline CDR1 and CDR2: SGHTA and FQGTGA.

Comments on this clonotype: One base away lies a much larger clone, so this may be a sequencing read error. The chain links TRBV30 to TRBJ2-1, with D possibly being TRBD1 (6 bases). Germline CDR1 reads GTSNPN; CDR2 reads SVGIG (reference sequence). Trimming cost V 4 bases and J 4 bases, with 20 bases left between them. The CDR3 length is 16 residues. The CDR3 region has the DNA TGTGCCTGGAACTACAGGGATCAGTACTTGTACAATGAGCAGTTCTTC. Translation: CAWNYRDQYLYNEQFF. The full variable domain, rest sourced from reference TRBV30 and TRBJ2-1, is SQTIHQWPATLVQPVGSPLSLECTVEGTSNPNLYWYRQAAGRGLQLLFYSVGIGQISSEVPQNLSASRPQDRQFILSSKKLLLSDSGFYLCAWNYRDQYLYNEQFFGPGTRLTVL.

As concerns this clonotype: One end of the junction fails to match germline, which may point to a read error. This sequence joins TRBV5-1 and TRBJ2-1, with TRBD1 identical over 8 bases. Per germline, CDR1 SGHRS and CDR2 YFSETQ. The CDR3 sequence is 16 residues long. The CDR3 loop is CASAVARQGWENEQFF. CDR3 nucleotide sequence: TGTGCCAGCGCCGTGGCGAGACAGGGGTGGGAAAATGAGCAGTTCTTC. The whole variable domain, filled in from reference TRBV5-1 and TRBJ2-1, reads KAGVTQTPRYLIKTRGQQVTLSCSPISGHRSVSWYQQTPGQGLQFLFEYFSETQRNKGNFPGRFSGRQFSNSRSEMNVSTLELGDSALYLCASAVARQGWENEQFFGPGTRLTVL.

The chain joins TRBV20-1 to TRBJ1-1; 12 nucleotides line up with TRBD1. V dropped 3 bases and J dropped 0; count of bases not matched to a gene: 5. The CDR3 contains 16 residues. Germline V gives CDR1 DFQATT, CDR2 SNEGSKA (reference sequence). The CDR3: CSASQGTGGMNTEAFF. The CDR3 DNA reads TGCAGTGCTAGCCAAGGGACAGGGGGCATGAACACTGAAGCTTTCTTT.

The V and J genes are TRBV20-1 and TRBJ1-2, with 11 bases aligning to TRBD1. J lost 6 bases, V lost 0 bases, and 3 bases had no gene match. There are 14 residues in the CDR3. CDR1 is DFQATT, CDR2 SNEGSKA, per germline (reference sequence). CDR3 sequence (DNA): TGCAGTGCTAGAGAGGACAGGGGGCGCAATGGCTACACCTTC. Translating it yields CSAREDRGRNGYTF.

The genes are TRBV19 and TRBJ2-5; 8 bases are a match to TRBD2. The CDR3 extends over 15 amino acids. The V and J ends lost 4 bases and 4 bases, in that order; junction bases with no gene match: 8. Germline loops: CDR1 LNHDA, CDR2 SQIVND (reference sequence). CDR3 loop: CASSTLGRGGETQYF. DNA for the CDR3: TGTGCCAGTAGTACCCTCGGGAGGGGCGGAGAGACCCAGTACTTC. Combining the CDR3 with reference TRBV19 and TRBJ2-5 gives the whole variable domain DGGITQSPKYLFRKEGQNVTLSCEQNLNHDAMYWYRQDPGQGLRLIYYSQIVNDFQKGDIAEGYSVSREKKESFPLTVTSAQKNPTAFYLCASSTLGRGGETQYFGPGTRLLVL.

V gene TRBV2 combines with J gene TRBJ1-1, with D possibly being TRBD1 (6 bases). The CDR3 runs to 15 residues. The germline CDR1 and CDR2 sequences are SNHLY and FYNNEI. V dropped 8 bases and J dropped 1 base, with 17 bases sitting between them. The CDR3 bases are TGTGCCAGCTCCGGCGGGCAGGGGAGGAACACTGAAGCTTTCTTT. Protein: CASSGGQGRNTEAFF. The complete variable domain, with remaining parts taken from reference TRBV2 and TRBJ1-1, reads EPEVTQTPSHQVTQMGQEVILRCVPISNHLYFYWYRQILGQKVEFLVSFYNNEISEKSEIFDDQFSVERPDGSNFTLKIRSTKLEDSAMYFCASSGGQGRNTEAFFGQGTRLTVV.

This clonotype has at least ten counts. V gene TRBV15 combines with J gene TRBJ2-7, with unresolved D. The CDR3 length is 13 residues. The germline V and J ends were trimmed by 0 bases and 5 bases, with 8 bases remaining between them. Germline-derived CDR1 and CDR2 are LNHNV and YYDKDF (reference sequence). The CDR3 region has the DNA TGTGCCACCAGCAGAGATGCCCGGAACGAGCAGTACTTC. Residues: CATSRDARNEQYF.

V is TRBV19 and J is TRBJ1-2; 9 bases align to TRBD1. Trimming cost V 5 bases and J 6 bases; bases outside gene matches: 7. CDR3 length equals 14 residues. The germline gives CDR1 LNHDA, CDR2 SQIVND (reference sequence). CDR3 sequence: CASSAGTGLDGYTF. The CDR3 DNA follows: TGTGCCAGTAGTGCCGGGACAGGGTTGGATGGCTACACCTTC.